A single T cell receptor beta chain is shown here with its context. Its antigen is not identified. Amplification used 60 Vbeta primers and 13 Jbeta primers. TCRdb's table, derived via immunoSEQ multiplex PCR, lists solely in-frame clones and lacks some. The sample has 150,000 or so clones, approximately 74% seen once. The data belong to a study of cytomegalovirus exposure and HLA in healthy donors. Overall study findings and caveats: In a later analysis, V- and J-gene trimming of beta chains associated with a DCLRE1C missense variant, replicated independently. The study flagged some 170 TCR beta chains as cytomegalovirus-associated. In vitro testing confirmed a few CMV-associated chains as specific for CMV antigens. In an earlier analysis, productive rearrangement rates for most beta V segments clustered near 87% or 30%.

CDR1 and CDR2 (germline): LNHDA, SQIVND (reference sequence). Trimming pared 1 base from V and 3 bases from J, leaving 15 bases between. CDR3 size: 16 residues. Sequences were obtained from PBMCs. This TCR was recovered from a man between 18 and 29 years old in good health and CMV-seropositive. The chain employs TRBV19 and TRBJ2-5; D perhaps matches TRBD2 (6 bases). The CDR3 loop reads CASSIGIGGAKETQYF. The CDR3 coding sequence is TGTGCCAGTAGTATAGGAATCGGGGGAGCTAAAGAGACCCAGTACTTC.